Listed below are T cell receptor beta chains from one sample, sequenced in a study of T cell clonotyping in hematopoietic cell transplantation. Sequenced by immunoSEQ multiplex PCR; TCRdb stores in-frame clones only, minus some. Found here are approximately 80,000 clones, almost 97% of them singletons; the top ten hold roughly 1.5%. The specimen was peripheral blood mononuclear cells, collected before stem cell transplant. The receptors were gathered from a woman aged 45 to 65 with acute myeloid leukemia. Some clones in this sample may be carry-over from other donors' samples. The conserved cysteine and the conserved F or W are not part of the CDR3 here. A D gene is named only where the DNA matches it firmly. Size is stated for part of the rows, as once, few or many counts, or as a class when the clone is expanded.

CDR3aa | j_gene | v_gene | abundance | d_gene
ASSLRGYGYT | TRBJ1-2 | TRBV28 | . | TRBD1
AWTPRQGFGTEAF | TRBJ1-1 | TRBV30 | . | TRBD1
ASSLAGGNEKLF | TRBJ1-4 | TRBV7-9 | . | TRBD1
ASSQDPSTGPYGYT | TRBJ1-2 | TRBV4-1 | . | .
ASSHSRARDTQY | TRBJ2-3 | TRBV19 | . | .
ASSQVQGDQPQH | TRBJ1-5 | TRBV4-1 | once | TRBD1
ASSLAQGRVSVTHEQY | TRBJ2-7 | TRBV5-1 | . | .
ASSPRSIRGTFGKLF | TRBJ1-4 | TRBV19 | . | .
ASSLGGYNSPLH | TRBJ1-6 | TRBV11-2 | . | .
AWKEITDTQY | TRBJ2-3 | TRBV30 | . | .
ASSFTGHMVGELF | TRBJ2-2 | TRBV5-1 | . | .
ASSLTTTNTGELF | TRBJ2-2 | TRBV5-1 | . | .
ASSYDDQYNEQF | TRBJ2-1 | TRBV6-5 | . | .
ASSTGIHTGELF | TRBJ2-2 | TRBV6-1 | . | .
ASRTGLGELF | TRBJ2-2 | TRBV2 | . | TRBD1
ASSARWTGTSSYEQY | TRBJ2-7 | TRBV7-2 | . | TRBD2
ASSYSRGYGYT | TRBJ1-2 | TRBV6-5 | . | .
TSSQDLGNGRGETQY | TRBJ2-5 | TRBV1 | . | .
ASSYPGGDYGYT | TRBJ1-2 | TRBV28 | . | TRBD1
ASSFLNRGVNEKLF | TRBJ1-4 | TRBV11-2 | . | .
ASSLLEGGLGNIQY | TRBJ2-4 | TRBV5-1 | . | TRBD1
AWSGIVTYEQY | TRBJ2-7 | TRBV30 | . | .
ASKEGLYEQY | TRBJ2-7 | TRBV2 | . | .
ASKRGNSNQPQH | TRBJ1-5 | TRBV2 | . | .
ASSLGQGYGYT | TRBJ1-2 | TRBV28 | . | TRBD1
ASSQGTYGYT | TRBJ1-2 | TRBV4-2 | . | .
ASSLEGGNTEAF | TRBJ1-1 | TRBV5-1 | . | TRBD1
AWSGVTGPSSYGYT | TRBJ1-2 | TRBV30 | . | .
ASSVGDGYT | TRBJ1-2 | TRBV9 | . | .
ASSPTSRGQLPQLYSGPEAF | TRBJ1-1 | TRBV7-7 | . | .
ASSYLGGGEQF | TRBJ2-1 | TRBV6-5 | . | .
ASSLERKRDMPRAGGYT | TRBJ1-2 | TRBV7-9 | . | .
ASSLYGLNYGYT | TRBJ1-2 | TRBV28 | . | .
ASSLSRTGHYNEQF | TRBJ2-1 | TRBV27 | . | TRBD1
ASTYDSNQPQH | TRBJ1-5 | TRBV28 | . | .
ASSDRDRVSFDYGYT | TRBJ1-2 | TRBV25-1 | . | TRBD1
ASSLSGGAYGYT | TRBJ1-2 | TRBV7-3 | . | TRBD1
ASSLEGDGYT | TRBJ1-2 | TRBV5-1 | . | .
ASSIGQGQETQY | TRBJ2-5 | TRBV19 | . | .
ASSIGYRENNQPQH | TRBJ1-5 | TRBV19 | . | .
ASRSLVSFGTTGELF | TRBJ2-2 | TRBV19 | . | .
ASSAEGAGGYT | TRBJ1-2 | TRBV6-4 | . | TRBD1
ASSWEPTEAF | TRBJ1-1 | TRBV28 | . | .
AWSLQGAGGYT | TRBJ1-2 | TRBV30 | . | TRBD1
ASSLGSSGGYNEQF | TRBJ2-1 | TRBV5-1 | . | TRBD2
ASRSGVLGEQY | TRBJ2-7 | TRBV19 | . | .
ASSAVRTHGYT | TRBJ1-2 | TRBV5-1 | . | .
ASSENSHSYGYT | TRBJ1-2 | TRBV25-1 | . | .
ASSLFRQPQH | TRBJ1-5 | TRBV28 | . | .
AWTSTVEGNIQY | TRBJ2-4 | TRBV30 | . | .
ASRGAYEQY | TRBJ2-7 | TRBV19 | once | .
ASNLAAVAGYSYEQY | TRBJ2-7 | TRBV5-6 | . | TRBD2
ASSQGARGYGYT | TRBJ1-2 | TRBV14 | . | TRBD1
ASSQDVGPETQY | TRBJ2-5 | TRBV4-2 | . | .
ASSDSRLNTGELF | TRBJ2-2 | TRBV2 | once | .